Below are 2 T cell receptor beta chains sequenced from a single sample in a study of T-cell memory formation after mild COVID-19. One entry per CDR3 protein, called by TCRdb with MiXCR from the 5' RACE reads. The table includes fewer than 450,000 distinct CDR3 sequences, about 21% detected once. The material sequenced was PBMCs or a T cell subset sorted from them (not recorded which). The receptors were gathered from an adult woman who had mild COVID-19 (a few samples of this study predate the infection). Cell type and time point are not known.

The V and J genes are TRBV11-2 and TRBJ2-1; 12 bases agree with TRBD2. The germline V gene encodes CDR1 SGHAT and CDR2 FQNNGV. Trimming cost V 5 bases and J 8 bases; bases outside gene matches: 16. The CDR3 consists of 18 residues. The CDR3 nucleotides read TGTGCCAGCAGCCCTTACCCACGGCCTAGCGGGAGGGTGGATGAGCAGTTCTTC. It yields the protein CASSPYPRPSGRVDEQFF.

This clonotype showed up just a few times. The gene calls are TRBV9 and TRBJ2-3, with 7 nucleotides matching TRBD1. The V gene's germline CDR1 is SGDLS and CDR2 YYNGEE. The CDR3 contains 14 residues. V shed 0 bases and J 6 bases; nucleotides not matched to a gene: 4. CDR3 region: CASSVGGGRDTQYF. The CDR3, as DNA: TGTGCCAGCAGCGTAGGAGGGGGCCGCGATACGCAGTATTTT.